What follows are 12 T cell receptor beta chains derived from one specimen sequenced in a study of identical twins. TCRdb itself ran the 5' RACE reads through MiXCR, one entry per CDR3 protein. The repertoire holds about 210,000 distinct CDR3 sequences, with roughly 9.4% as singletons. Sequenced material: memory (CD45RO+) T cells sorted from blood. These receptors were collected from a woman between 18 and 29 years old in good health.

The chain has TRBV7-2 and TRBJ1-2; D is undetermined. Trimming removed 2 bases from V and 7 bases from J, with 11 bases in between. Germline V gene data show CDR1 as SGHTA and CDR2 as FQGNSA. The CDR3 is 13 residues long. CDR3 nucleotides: TGTGCCAGCAGCTTATACAATCCTAGTGGCTACACCTTC. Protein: CASSLYNPSGYTF.

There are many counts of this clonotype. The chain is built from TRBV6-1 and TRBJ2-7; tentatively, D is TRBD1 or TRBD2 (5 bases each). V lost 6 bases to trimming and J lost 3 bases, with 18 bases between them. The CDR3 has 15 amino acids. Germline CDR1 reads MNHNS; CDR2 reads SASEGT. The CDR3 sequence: CASSPNYGTSYEQYF. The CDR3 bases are TGTGCCAGCAGCCCTAATTATGGGACGAGCTACGAGCAGTACTTC.

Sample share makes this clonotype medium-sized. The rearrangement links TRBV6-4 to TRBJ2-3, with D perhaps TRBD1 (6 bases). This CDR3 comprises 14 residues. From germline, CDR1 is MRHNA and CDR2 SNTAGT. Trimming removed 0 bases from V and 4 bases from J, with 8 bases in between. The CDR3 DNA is TGTGCCAGCAGTGACTCGGCAGGGGCAGATACGCAGTATTTT. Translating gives CASSDSAGADTQYF.

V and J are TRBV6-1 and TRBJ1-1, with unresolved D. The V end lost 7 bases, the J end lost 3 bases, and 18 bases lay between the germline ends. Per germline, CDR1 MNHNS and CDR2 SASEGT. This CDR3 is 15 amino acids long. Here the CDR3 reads CASMRTMAADTEAFF. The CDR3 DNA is TGTGCCAGCATGAGGACGATGGCTGCTGACACTGAAGCTTTCTTT.

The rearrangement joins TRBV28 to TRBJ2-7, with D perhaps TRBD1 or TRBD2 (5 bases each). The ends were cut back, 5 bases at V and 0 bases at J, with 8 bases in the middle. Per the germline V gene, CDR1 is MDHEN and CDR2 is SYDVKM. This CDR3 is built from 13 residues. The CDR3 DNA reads TGTGCCAGCAGTAGGGACGTCTCCTACGAGCAGTACTTC. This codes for CASSRDVSYEQYF.

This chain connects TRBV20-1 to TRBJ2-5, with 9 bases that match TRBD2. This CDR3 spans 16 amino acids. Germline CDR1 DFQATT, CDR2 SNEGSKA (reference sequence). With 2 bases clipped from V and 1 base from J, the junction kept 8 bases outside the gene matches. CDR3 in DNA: TGCAGTGCTAGAAAATCTAGCGGGGTCACCCAAGAGACCCAGTACTTC. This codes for CSARKSSGVTQETQYF.

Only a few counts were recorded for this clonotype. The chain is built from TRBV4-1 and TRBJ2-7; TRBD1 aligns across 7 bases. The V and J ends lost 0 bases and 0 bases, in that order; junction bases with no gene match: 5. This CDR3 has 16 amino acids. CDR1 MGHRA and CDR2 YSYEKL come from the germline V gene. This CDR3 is CASSQDPRQGSYEQYF. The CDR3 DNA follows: TGCGCCAGCAGCCAAGACCCCCGACAGGGCTCCTACGAGCAGTACTTC.

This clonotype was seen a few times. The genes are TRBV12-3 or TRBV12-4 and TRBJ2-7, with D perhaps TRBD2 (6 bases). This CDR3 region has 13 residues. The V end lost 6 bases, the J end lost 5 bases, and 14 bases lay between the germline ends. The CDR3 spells CASRADLANEQYF. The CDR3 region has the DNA TGTGCCAGCAGGGCTGACCTAGCGAACGAGCAGTACTTC.

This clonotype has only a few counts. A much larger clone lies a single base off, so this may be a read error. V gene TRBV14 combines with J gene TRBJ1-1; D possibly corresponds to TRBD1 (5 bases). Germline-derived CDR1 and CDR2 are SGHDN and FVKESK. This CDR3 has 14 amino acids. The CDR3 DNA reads TGTGCCAGCAGCCTACTCGGACATAACACTGAAGCTCTCTTT. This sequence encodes CASSLLGHNTEALF.

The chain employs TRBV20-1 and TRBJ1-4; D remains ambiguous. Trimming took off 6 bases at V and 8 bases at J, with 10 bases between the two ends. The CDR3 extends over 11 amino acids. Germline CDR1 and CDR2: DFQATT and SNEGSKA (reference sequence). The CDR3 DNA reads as TGCAGTGCCCCTACGGGGGAAAAACTGTTTTTT. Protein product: CSAPTGEKLFF.

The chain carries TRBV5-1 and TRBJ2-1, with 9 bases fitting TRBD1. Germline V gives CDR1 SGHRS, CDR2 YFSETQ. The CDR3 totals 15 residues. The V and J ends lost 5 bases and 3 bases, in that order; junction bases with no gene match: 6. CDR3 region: CASSRDRGVYNEQFF. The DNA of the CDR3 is TGCGCCAGCAGTCGCGACAGGGGGGTCTACAATGAGCAGTTCTTC.

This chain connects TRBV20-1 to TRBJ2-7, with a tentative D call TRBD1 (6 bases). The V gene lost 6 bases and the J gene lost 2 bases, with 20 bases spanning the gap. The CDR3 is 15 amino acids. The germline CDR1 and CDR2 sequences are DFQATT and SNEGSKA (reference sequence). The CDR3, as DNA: TGCAGTGCCACGCCTATCGAAGGGGGTACCTACGAGCAGTACTTC. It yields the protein CSATPIEGGTYEQYF.